This T cell receptor (beta chain) was retrieved from a study of cytomegalovirus exposure and HLA in healthy donors (dated by TCRdb to the late 2010s). At the level of the whole study: An earlier analysis of roughly 610 of the donors reported over 250 Gb of sequence data and 90 million to 120 million unique TCR beta sequences obtained from 150 million to 200 million T cells. Approximately 300 gigabases of sequencing data and 70 million to 85 million unique TCR sequences were included in an early release covering about 620 HLA-typed donors. The genetic ancestry cluster associated with self-reported Caucasian donors included 81% of the roughly 410 genotyped donors. The aim of the study was to test whether cataloging public T cell receptors could identify signatures of past pathogen exposure. The T cell repertoires of 670 or so subjects were profiled by immunosequencing and related to cytomegalovirus serostatus. A separate validation cohort of roughly 130 different subjects was used in addition to the roughly 670-subject first cohort. To predict cytomegalovirus infection status, the study brought together high-throughput TCR immunosequencing, statistical association of individual TCRs with disease status, and machine learning. To study patterns of TCR occurrence, a later analysis re-analyzed previously published TCR beta repertoires from several hundred donors and added high-resolution HLA genotyping. Rather than drawing on any new phenotypic data, the later analysis identified candidate immune exposures from TCR beta sequences and the way those sequences occurred across donors. In an earlier analysis of over 550 of the donors, high-throughput TCR beta sequencing was used to judge whether each TCR beta V gene segment behaved as functional or pseudogenic. Donor age, sex, ethnicity and CMV serostatus were compiled alongside the repertoire data. Genome-wide SNP genotypes for about 65% of the roughly 670 donors were used in a later genetic analysis, which treated that subset as a discovery cohort. All discovery cohort repertoires had been generated using a single sequencing platform. Both class I and class II loci were covered by HLA typing, at four-digit resolution. Typing coverage varied by locus: about 629-630 donors for A, B, C, DRB1 and DQB1; under 550 for DQA1; approximately 570 for DPA1; roughly 450 for DPB1. Roughly 5 DR-DQ haplotypes were handled as single units for association and clustering, since linkage in the cohort was strong. Among 398 genotyped donors of the cohort, an average of about 240,000 unique TCR beta nucleotide sequences were sequenced per donor, 15% to 20% of them non-productive.

V has 0 bases trimmed and J has 0 bases trimmed; junction bases matching no gene number 1. CDR1 and CDR2, looked up from the germline V gene (reference sequence), are SEHNR and FQNEAQ. The CDR3, from cysteine to phenylalanine, totals 16 residues. Only the CDR3 DNA stays, 48 bases, in frame from base 1. The cohort consisted of 666 healthy bone marrow donors. All cohort members were sampled while nominally healthy, although unrecorded immune exposures were likely present. The donor was CMV seronegative and belonged to the group of 352 seronegative cohort members. Each donor provided a peripheral blood sample, and peripheral blood mononuclear cells were used for TCR beta sequencing. The Qiagen DNeasy Blood Extraction Kit was used to extract genomic DNA from the blood cell samples. The library was built by means of the immunoSEQ multiplex PCR assay. For the multiplex PCR, a mixture combining 60 forward primers for TCR Vbeta segments and 13 reverse primers for TCR Jbeta segments was used. The CDR3 region of rearranged TCR beta genes was amplified from genomic DNA with a multiplex PCR assay. Amplified TCR beta libraries were sequenced as 87-base-pair reads on the Illumina HiSeq System. The published analysis was carried out like this. Across the 500 to 750 repertoires, a later analysis counted some 81 million unique TCR beta chains, some 11 million of which were shared by at least two donors. Raw reads were error-corrected and collapsed into unique sequences with a nearest-neighbor algorithm that merged closely related sequences to remove PCR and sequencing errors. To assign V, D and J gene segments, CDR3 sequences were aligned to IMGT reference sequences. Each retained sequence needed at least a six-nucleotide match to both a V gene segment and a J gene segment. Rearrangements were called productive when the CDR3 lacked stop codons and stayed in frame with V and J; all others were non-productive. Following IMGT convention, CDR3 was defined as the stretch from the second conserved V-encoded cysteine up to the conserved J-encoded phenylalanine. The earlier analysis of 450 to 750 of the donors excluded any sequence lacking an unambiguous match to a single V gene segment. In an earlier analysis of about 590 of the donors, a V segment was called functional when productive rearrangements were above 56.7%, and segregating when the standard deviation between donors exceeded 5%. A statistical classification framework was developed to diagnose cytomegalovirus status using the catalog of TCR beta chain sequences. A later analysis assigned V and J genes by comparing TCR nucleotide sequences with IMGT/GENE-DB human TR gene sequences. The TCRdist pipeline was used in a later analysis to assign CDR3 sequences and most-parsimonious VDJ recombination scenarios. A later analysis defined each TCR beta chain by its CDR3 amino acid sequence plus V-gene family, and excluded reads lacking a unique V-gene family. To address suspected cross-contamination and a sequencing artifact, a later analysis removed around 600 highly shared, low-generation-probability nucleotide sequences. A later analysis calculated a clonal expansion index for each public chain from normalized within-repertoire ranks of inferred template counts. In a later analysis, generation probabilities were computed using a VDJ recombination model fitted to out-of-frame rearrangements, and the results were checked against IGoR. A later analysis scored TCR-TCR, TCR-HLA and TCR-CMV co-occurrence with hypergeometric tests, applying a repertoire-size bias correction to TCR pairs. False discovery rates were estimated in a later analysis by permuting HLA or CMV assignments 20 times. A later analysis grouped co-occurring TCRs with DBSCAN, adding TCRdist sequence similarity when clustering within HLA-allele-positive subsets. Repertoires with fewer than 30,000 or more than 120,000 public chains were left out of co-occurrence clustering, as were about 5 repertoires with anomalous nucleotide sharing. As stored in TCRdb, this immuneACCESS dataset retains in-frame rearrangements with V and J assigned. A fraction of the clones does not appear; measured against another copy, unresolved V genes explain less than half of the discrepancy, and the remainder lacks a known reason. V, J and clone size are taken as reported in that table, and D and trimming were inferred from the DNA itself. Recorded for this sample are approximately 290,000 clones; about 80% of them occurred a single time. The ten largest clonotypes hold about 0.3% of the sample.

Results the study describes overall, beyond this receptor: In a later analysis, several top co-occurrence clusters were reported to appear linked to parvovirus B19, influenza, CMV and Epstein-Barr virus. The sequencing pipeline was judged likely to have produced a cluster of highly shared sequence variants as a technical artifact. At a false discovery rate of 0.05, a later analysis linked roughly 17,000 TCR beta sequences to specific HLA alleles. In a later analysis, HLA-associated TCR beta chains showed more clonal expansion and lower generation probabilities than non-associated chains that were equally common. A later genetic analysis associated a missense DCLRE1C variant with V-gene and J-gene trimming of TCR beta chains, and an independent cohort replicated the association. Compared with the roughly 700-donor mean, donors in an Asian-associated ancestry cluster had fewer N-insertions in productive TCRs, according to a later genetic analysis. The study listed approximately 150 TCR beta chains as associated with cytomegalovirus. Cytomegalovirus status was reported to be diagnosed by the classifier with high specificity and sensitivity in both the original and validation cohorts. According to the authors, the approach could potentially be generalized to other disease states and immunological phenotypes. Most TCR sequences were seen in very few donors, while some public TCRs were found in many individuals. Fewer than 20 rarely observed V segments, including chromosome 9 orphons, were excluded from the earlier analysis of several hundred of the donors because counts were too low. In a later analysis, most CMV-associated TCR beta chains were found to appear HLA-restricted, with HLA associations seemingly driven largely by CMV exposure. Assigning TCR associations to individual alleles was difficult when HLA alleles, especially DR and DQ, strongly co-occurred. A few of the identified cytomegalovirus-associated TCR beta chains were confirmed in vitro to be specific for cytomegalovirus antigens. Correlated functional status among segregating V segments might be attributable to linkage disequilibrium, but an unknown experimental factor could not be ruled out. HLA typing was unavailable for some donors at each locus, so association tests used only the typed subset. A further reported finding was that TCR beta sequences accurately predicted the HLA-A and HLA-B alleles for most subjects in the first cohort. Broadly in line with IMGT annotations, most TCR beta V segments showed up in productive rearrangements about 87% or about 30% of the time in an earlier analysis of 587 of the donors. Immune exposure information for the cohort was limited to CMV serostatus. According to a later analysis, TCR association rates differed among HLA loci, with DRB1 alleles showing the most associated TCRs and HLA-C alleles showing the fewest. Because the 87-base-pair reads could not distinguish some IMGT-functional V segments, including TRBV6-2 and TRBV6-3, those segments were excluded. The presence/absence analyses assumed that sequencing depth was roughly uniform across donors, and that assumption may not be true. The cohort was sequenced for TCR beta chains only, and without alpha or paired-chain data the features that could be detected were limited.

Turning to this clone: Its antigen specificity is not known. No base qualities exist here, and no much larger clone lies one base off it.

This clonotype originated in a girl aged 2 to 10 in good health and CMV-seronegative. The sequence links TRBV7-9 to TRBJ2-2, and 7 junction bases match TRBD2. The specimen sequenced was PBMCs. The DNA sequence reads TGTGCCAGCAGCTTAGCGACTAGCCCGAACACCGGGGAGCTGTTTTTT. Translated, it gives CASSLATSPNTGELFF.